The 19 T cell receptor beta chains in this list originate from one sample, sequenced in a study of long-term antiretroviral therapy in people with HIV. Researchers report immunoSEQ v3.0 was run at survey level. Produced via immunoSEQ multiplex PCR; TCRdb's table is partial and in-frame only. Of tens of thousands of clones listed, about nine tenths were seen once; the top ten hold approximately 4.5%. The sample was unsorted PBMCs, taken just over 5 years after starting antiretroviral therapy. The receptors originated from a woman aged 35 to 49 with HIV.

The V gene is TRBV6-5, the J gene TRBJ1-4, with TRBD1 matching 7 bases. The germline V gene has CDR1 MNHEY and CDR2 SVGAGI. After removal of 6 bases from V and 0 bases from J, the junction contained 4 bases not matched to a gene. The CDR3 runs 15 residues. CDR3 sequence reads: CASRSGGATNEKLFF. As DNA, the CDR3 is TGTGCCAGCAGATCAGGGGGGGCAACTAATGAAAAACTGTTTTTT.

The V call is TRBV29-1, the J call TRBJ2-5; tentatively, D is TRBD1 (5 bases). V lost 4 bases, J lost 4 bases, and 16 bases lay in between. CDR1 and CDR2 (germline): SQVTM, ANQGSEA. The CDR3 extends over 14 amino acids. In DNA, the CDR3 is TGCAGCGTTGTAATACAGGCACATACAGAGACCCAGTACTTC. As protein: CSVVIQAHTETQYF.

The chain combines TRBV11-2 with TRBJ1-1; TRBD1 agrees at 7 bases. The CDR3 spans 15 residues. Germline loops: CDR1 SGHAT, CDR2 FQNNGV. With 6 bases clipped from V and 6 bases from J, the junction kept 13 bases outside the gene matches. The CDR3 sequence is CASRQRSLTGSEAFF. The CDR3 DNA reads TGTGCCAGCAGGCAAAGAAGCCTGACAGGGTCTGAAGCTTTCTTT.

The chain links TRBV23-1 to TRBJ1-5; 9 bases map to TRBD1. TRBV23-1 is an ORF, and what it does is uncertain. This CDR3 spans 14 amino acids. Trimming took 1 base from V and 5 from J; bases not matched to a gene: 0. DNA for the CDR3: TGCGCCAGCAGTCAATGGGACAGGGATCAGCCCCAGCATTTT. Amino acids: CASSQWDRDQPQHF.

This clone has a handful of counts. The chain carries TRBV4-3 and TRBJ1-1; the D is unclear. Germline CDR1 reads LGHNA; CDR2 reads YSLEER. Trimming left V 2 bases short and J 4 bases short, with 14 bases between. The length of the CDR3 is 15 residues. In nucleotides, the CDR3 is TGCGCCAGCAGCCAATCAGTTTGGGTTTCCACTGAAGCTTTCTTT. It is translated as CASSQSVWVSTEAFF.

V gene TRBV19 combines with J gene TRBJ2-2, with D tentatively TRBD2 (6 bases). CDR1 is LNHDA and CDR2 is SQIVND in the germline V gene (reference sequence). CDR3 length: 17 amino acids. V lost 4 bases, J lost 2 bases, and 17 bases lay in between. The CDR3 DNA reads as TGTGCCAGTAGTAAACCCCGGGGAGGTGGTAACACCGGGGAGCTGTTTTTT. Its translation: CASSKPRGGGNTGELFF.

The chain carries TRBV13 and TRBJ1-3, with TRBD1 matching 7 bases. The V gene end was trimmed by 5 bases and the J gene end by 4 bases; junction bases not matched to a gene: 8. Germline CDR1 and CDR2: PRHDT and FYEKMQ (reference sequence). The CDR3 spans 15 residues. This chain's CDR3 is CASSIRQGLGNTIYF. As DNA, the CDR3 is TGTGCCAGCAGCATCCGACAGGGCCTAGGAAACACCATATATTTT. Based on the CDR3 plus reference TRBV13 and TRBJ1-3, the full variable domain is AAGVIQSPRHLIKEKRETATLKCYPIPRHDTVYWYQQGPGQDPQFLISFYEKMQSDKGSIPDRFSAQQFSDYHSELNMSSLELGDSALYFCASSIRQGLGNTIYFGEGSWLTVV.

This CDR3 reads CASSIGTDLQETQYF. DNA of the CDR3: TGTGCCAGTAGTATAGGAACAGACCTCCAAGAGACCCAGTACTTC. This sequence joins TRBV19 and TRBJ2-5; D gene unclear. The CDR3 runs to 15 residues. Trimming pared 1 base from V and 1 base from J, leaving 10 bases between. Germline V gene sequence: CDR1 LNHDA, CDR2 SQIVND (reference sequence). Drawing the rest from reference TRBV19 and TRBJ2-5, the complete variable domain is DGGITQSPKYLFRKEGQNVTLSCEQNLNHDAMYWYRQDPGQGLRLIYYSQIVNDFQKGDIAEGYSVSREKKESFPLTVTSAQKNPTAFYLCASSIGTDLQETQYFGPGTRLLVL.

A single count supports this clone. CDR3 region: CATRRVVDSGYTF. Written as DNA, the CDR3 is TGTGCCACCCGGAGGGTGGTTGATTCGGGCTACACCTTC. V gene TRBV6-1 combines with J gene TRBJ1-2, with D uncertain. The CDR3 runs to 13 residues. The V end was cut by 10 bases, the J end by 8 bases, with 20 bases between. CDR1 is MNHNS, CDR2 SASEGT, per germline.

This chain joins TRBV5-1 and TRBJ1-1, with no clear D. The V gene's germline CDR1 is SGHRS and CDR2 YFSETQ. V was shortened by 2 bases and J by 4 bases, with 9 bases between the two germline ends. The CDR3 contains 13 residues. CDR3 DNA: TGCGCCAGCAGCTTCGGGTGGAGCACTGAAGCTTTCTTT. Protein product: CASSFGWSTEAFF.

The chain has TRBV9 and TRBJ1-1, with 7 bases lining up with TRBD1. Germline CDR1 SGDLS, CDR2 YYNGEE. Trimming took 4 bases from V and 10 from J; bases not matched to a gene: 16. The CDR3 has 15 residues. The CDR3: CASSPRTGQSMGAFF. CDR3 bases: TGTGCCAGCAGCCCTCGGACAGGTCAATCAATGGGAGCTTTCTTT.

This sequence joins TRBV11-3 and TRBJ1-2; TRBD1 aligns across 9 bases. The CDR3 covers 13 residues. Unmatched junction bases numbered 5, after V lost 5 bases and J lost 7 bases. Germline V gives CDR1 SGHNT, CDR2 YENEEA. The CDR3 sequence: CASSRGTGLGYTF. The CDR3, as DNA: TGTGCCAGCAGCCGCGGGACAGGGCTTGGCTACACCTTC.

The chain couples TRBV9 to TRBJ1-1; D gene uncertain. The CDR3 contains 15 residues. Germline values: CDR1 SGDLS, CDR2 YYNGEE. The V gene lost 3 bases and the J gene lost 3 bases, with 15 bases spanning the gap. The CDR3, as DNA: TGTGCCAGCAGCGGACGAAGCGCCTCGGACACTGAAGCTTTCTTT. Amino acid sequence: CASSGRSASDTEAFF. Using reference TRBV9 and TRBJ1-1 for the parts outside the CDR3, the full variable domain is DSGVTQTPKHLITATGQRVTLRCSPRSGDLSVYWYQQSLDQGLQFLIQYYNGEERAKGNILERFSAQQFPDLHSELNLSSLELGDSALYFCASSGRSASDTEAFFGQGTRLTVV.

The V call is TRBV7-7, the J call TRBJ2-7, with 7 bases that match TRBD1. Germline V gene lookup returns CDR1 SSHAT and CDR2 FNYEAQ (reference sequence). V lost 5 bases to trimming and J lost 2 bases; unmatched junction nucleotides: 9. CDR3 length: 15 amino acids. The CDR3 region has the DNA TGTGCCAGCAGCGCGGAGACAGGGCCCACCTACGAGCAGTACTTC. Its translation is CASSAETGPTYEQYF.

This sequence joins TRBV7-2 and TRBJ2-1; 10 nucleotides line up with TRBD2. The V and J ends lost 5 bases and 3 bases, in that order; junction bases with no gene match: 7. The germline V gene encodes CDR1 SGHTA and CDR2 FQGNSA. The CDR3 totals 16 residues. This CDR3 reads CASSILLAGIYNEQFF. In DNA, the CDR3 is TGTGCCAGCAGCATATTACTAGCGGGAATCTACAATGAGCAGTTCTTC.

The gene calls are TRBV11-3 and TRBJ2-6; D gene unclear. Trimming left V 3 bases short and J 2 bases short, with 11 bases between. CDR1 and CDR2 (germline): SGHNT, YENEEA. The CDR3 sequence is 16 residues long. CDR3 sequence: CASSFSSAPGANVLTF. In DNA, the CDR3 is TGTGCCAGCAGCTTTTCCTCCGCACCTGGGGCCAACGTCCTGACTTTC.

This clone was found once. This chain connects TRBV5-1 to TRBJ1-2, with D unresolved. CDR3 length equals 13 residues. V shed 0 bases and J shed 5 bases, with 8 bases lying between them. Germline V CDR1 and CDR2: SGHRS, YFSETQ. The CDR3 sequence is CASSLDSIYGYTF. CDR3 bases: TGCGCCAGCAGCTTGGACAGCATTTATGGCTACACCTTC.

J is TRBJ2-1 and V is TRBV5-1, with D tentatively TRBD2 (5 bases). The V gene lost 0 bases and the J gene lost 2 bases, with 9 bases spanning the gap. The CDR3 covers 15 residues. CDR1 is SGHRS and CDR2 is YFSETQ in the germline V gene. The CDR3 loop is CASSLEAATYNEQFF. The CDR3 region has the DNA TGCGCCAGCAGCTTGGAAGCGGCAACCTACAATGAGCAGTTCTTC.

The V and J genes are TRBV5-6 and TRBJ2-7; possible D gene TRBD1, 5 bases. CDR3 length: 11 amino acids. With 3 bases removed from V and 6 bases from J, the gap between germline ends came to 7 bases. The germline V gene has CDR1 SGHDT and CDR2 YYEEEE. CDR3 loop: CASSSGIEQYF. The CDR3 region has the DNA TGTGCCAGCAGCTCAGGGATCGAGCAGTACTTC.